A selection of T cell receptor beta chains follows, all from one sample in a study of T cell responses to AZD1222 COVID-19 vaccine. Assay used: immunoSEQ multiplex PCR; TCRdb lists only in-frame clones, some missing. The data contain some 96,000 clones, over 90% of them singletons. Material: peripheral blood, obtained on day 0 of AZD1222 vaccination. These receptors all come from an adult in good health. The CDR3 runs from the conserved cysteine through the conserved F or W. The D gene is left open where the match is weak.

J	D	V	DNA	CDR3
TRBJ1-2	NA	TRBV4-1	TGCGCCAGCAGCCAAGGTGAGGGGTTTTATGGCTACACCTTC	CASSQGEGFYGYTF
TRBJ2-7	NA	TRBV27	TGTGCCAGCAGTTTGGCCAGCAACTCCTACGAGCAGTACTTC	CASSLASNSYEQYF
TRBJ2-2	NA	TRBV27	TGTGCCCCCGCATGGCGTAGTGCCGGGGAGCTGTTTTTT	CAPAWRSAGELFF
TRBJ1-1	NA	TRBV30	TGTGCCTGGAGATCGACAGCCCCCACTGAAGCTTTCTTT	CAWRSTAPTEAFF
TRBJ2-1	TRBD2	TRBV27	TGTGCCAGCAGTGGTACGGCTAGCGGGAGTCATGAGCAGTTCTTC	CASSGTASGSHEQFF
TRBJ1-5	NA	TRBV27	TGTGCCAGCAGTTTTTTGGGGAGGGACAATCAGCCCCAGCATTTT	CASSFLGRDNQPQHF
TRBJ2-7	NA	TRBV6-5	TGTGCCAGCAGTTTTAAGCTGGCGACTAGCTCCTACGAGCAGTACTTC	CASSFKLATSSYEQYF
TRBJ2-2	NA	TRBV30	TGTGCCTGGAGTGTACTAGCCGGTAGCACCGGGGAGCTGTTTTTT	CAWSVLAGSTGELFF
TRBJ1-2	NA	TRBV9	TGTGCCAGCAGCGTAGGGGGAGTTGGGAACTATGGCTACACCTTC	CASSVGGVGNYGYTF
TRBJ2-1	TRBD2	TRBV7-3	TGTGCCAGCAGCTCTAGCGGGGCTTCCTACAATGAGCAGTTCTTC	CASSSSGASYNEQFF